Below are 26 T cell receptor gamma chains sequenced from a single sample in a study of Vδ1+ human thymocytes. Regarding the study as a whole: Highly polyclonal TRG and TRD repertoires with Gaussian CDR3 length distributions appeared in thymus.

The template was reverse-transcribed extracted RNA. The CDR3 regions were amplified by multiplex PCR from V-gene primers to a constant-region primer. TCRdb reprocessed the multiplex PCR reads using CATT. The sample consists of 20,000 to 25,000 gamma-chain clones, roughly 15% of them appearing once. These receptors have no identified antigens. Sequencing used Vdelta1+ gamma-delta thymocytes from the thymus. Subset described: FACS-sorted CD3+ TCRalphabeta- TCRVdelta1+ TCRVdelta2- thymocytes. All receptors come from a child less than two years old who had congenital heart surgery.

A note on this clone: The germline gene is not matched at one end of the junction; a read error may be the cause. Other DNA sequences within the sample encode an identical CDR3. The chain carries TRGV9 and TRGJ1 or TRGJ2. The germline V gene encodes CDR1 GITISATS and CDR2 ISYDGTV (reference sequence). The CDR3 loop spans 14 amino acids. For the CDR3, the DNA is TGTGCCTTGTGGGAGGTGCAAAATTATTACAAGAAACTCTTT. This encodes CALWEVQNYYKKLF.

In its sample, this clone ranks as medium-sized. This chain joins TRGV9 and TRGJ1 or TRGJ2. This CDR3 has 14 amino acids. Germline assignment: CDR1 GITISATS and CDR2 ISYDGTV (reference sequence). V shed 0 bases and J 5 bases; nucleotides not matched to a gene: 7. For the CDR3, the DNA is TGTGCCTTGTGGGAGGTGCATTTTGATTATAAGAAACTCTTT. This translates into CALWEVHFDYKKLF.

This clone was picked up a small number of times. Sequence at one end of the junction differs from germline and may be a read error. The chain employs TRGV4 and TRGJ1 or TRGJ2. The CDR3 consists of 15 residues. The V gene's germline CDR1 is EGSTGY and CDR2 YDSYTSSV. The CDR3 region is CATWNGNQRHYKKLF. In nucleotides, the CDR3 is TGTGCCACCTGGAATGGCAACCAGCGACATTATAAGAAACTCTTT.

V usage is TRGV3 and J usage is TRGJP2. V lost 0 bases to trimming and J lost 0 bases; unmatched junction nucleotides: 4. This CDR3 region has 16 residues. From germline, CDR1 is VTNTFY and CDR2 YDVSTARD (reference sequence). The CDR3 nucleotides read TGTGCCACCTGGGACAGGCGGGATAGTAGTGATTGGATCAAGACGTTT. Translated, it gives CATWDRRDSSDWIKTF.

J is TRGJ1 or TRGJ2 and V is TRGV4. CDR1 is EGSTGY and CDR2 is YDSYTSSV in the germline V gene. The CDR3 has 14 amino acids. The J segment lost 5 bases and the V segment lost 9 bases, leaving 16 bases of the junction unmatched. CDR3 protein: CATSLPSHNYKKLF. The CDR3 DNA follows: TGTGCCACCAGCCTTCCTAGCCACAATTATAAGAAACTCTTT.

Of note for this clone: A junction boundary mismatches the germline segment, possibly from a read error. This chain joins TRGV5 and TRGJP1. This CDR3 comprises 16 residues. Per germline, CDR1 VINAFY and CDR2 YDVSNSKD. This chain's CDR3 is CATWNRPDHSGWFKIF. The CDR3, as DNA: TGTGCCACCTGGAACAGGCCAGACCACTCTGGTTGGTTCAAGATATTT.

This clone came up a few times. J is TRGJ1 or TRGJ2 and V is TRGV5. CDR1 VINAFY and CDR2 YDVSNSKD come from the germline V gene. With 0 bases clipped from V and 12 bases from J, the junction kept 17 bases outside the gene matches. The CDR3 runs 15 residues. The CDR3 coding sequence is TGTGCCACCTGGGACAGGATCCCTCCCCATGGTTGGAAACTCTTT. As protein: CATWDRIPPHGWKLF.

This clone was counted between two and nine times. The junction and the germline gene differ at one end; a read error may be behind it. The chain links TRGV4 to TRGJ1 or TRGJ2. The CDR3 extends over 13 amino acids. Per germline, CDR1 EGSTGY and CDR2 YDSYTSSV. This CDR3 is CTTWGTESYKKLF. The CDR3 DNA sequence: TGTACCACCTGGGGAACCGAGTCTTATAAGAAACTCTTT.

V and J are TRGV9 and TRGJP. CDR1 and CDR2 from the germline V gene are GITISATS and ISYDGTV (reference sequence). Germline trimming cut 0 bases from V and 11 bases from J; bases unmatched to any gene: 10. The CDR3 covers 17 residues. The CDR3 protein is CALWEVRGDLGKKIKVF. For the CDR3, the DNA is TGTGCCTTGTGGGAGGTGCGGGGGGATCTGGGCAAAAAAATCAAGGTATTT.

The rearrangement links TRGV9 to TRGJP2. Germline-derived CDR1 and CDR2 are GITISATS and ISYDGTV (reference sequence). The CDR3 has 11 residues. The V gene end was trimmed by 2 bases and the J gene end by 13 bases; junction bases not matched to a gene: 4. CDR3 nucleotides: TGTGCCTTGTGGGAGGGGGAGATCAAGACGTTT. Its protein is CALWEGEIKTF.

The chain recombines TRGV2 with TRGJP2. The CDR3 contains 16 residues. The ends lost 0 bases at V and 5 bases at J; junction bases unmatched: 9. CDR1 EGSNGY and CDR2 YDSYNSKV come from the germline V gene. CDR3 loop: CATWDGRRGSDWIKTF. DNA of the CDR3: TGTGCCACCTGGGACGGGAGGAGGGGAAGTGATTGGATCAAGACGTTT.

In this sample, this clone turned up a few times. This rearrangement joins TRGV2 to TRGJ1 or TRGJ2. After removal of 1 base from V and 9 bases from J, the junction contained 9 bases not matched to a gene. The length of the CDR3 is 13 residues. Looked up from germline, CDR1 is EGSNGY and CDR2 is YDSYNSKV. CDR3 DNA: TGTGCCACCTGGGACGGTCCGCCCTCTAAGAAACTCTTT. Translated: CATWDGPPSKKLF.

The chain joins TRGV4 to TRGJ1 or TRGJ2. CDR3 size: 13 residues. Germline loops: CDR1 EGSTGY, CDR2 YDSYTSSV. V shed 5 bases, J shed 2 bases, and the junction held 6 bases outside the gene matches. The CDR3 protein is CATWGIHYYKKLF. CDR3 DNA sequence: TGTGCCACCTGGGGAATCCATTATTATAAGAAACTCTTT.

The chain has TRGV3 and TRGJP2. V was pared by 2 bases and J by 10 bases, with 4 bases of the junction left unmatched. This CDR3 comprises 12 residues. Germline CDR1 is VTNTFY and CDR2 is YDVSTARD (reference sequence). CDR3: CATWDTGWIKTF. CDR3 sequence (DNA): TGTGCCACCTGGGACACAGGTTGGATCAAGACGTTT.

This clone showed up just a few times. This sequence joins TRGV5 and TRGJ1 or TRGJ2. The CDR3 extends over 14 amino acids. The V gene's germline CDR1 is VINAFY and CDR2 YDVSNSKD. J lost 8 bases, V lost 1 base, and 11 bases had no gene match. The CDR3 here is CATWDSPYPHKKLF. CDR3 sequence (DNA): TGTGCCACCTGGGACAGCCCCTACCCCCATAAGAAACTCTTT.

The genes are TRGV4 and TRGJP2. CDR3 length: 15 amino acids. With V trimmed by 6 bases and J by 2 bases, 9 bases remained unmatched. The germline V gene encodes CDR1 EGSTGY and CDR2 YDSYTSSV. DNA for the CDR3: TGTGCCACCTGGAACGCCCCAAGTAGTGATTGGATCAAGACGTTT. Residues: CATWNAPSSDWIKTF.

The genes are TRGV5 and TRGJP1. The CDR3 is 14 amino acids. V lost 3 bases, J lost 7 bases, and 8 bases stayed unmatched. Germline CDR1 and CDR2: VINAFY and YDVSNSKD. This CDR3 reads CATWDRRRGWFKIF. CDR3 nucleotides: TGTGCCACCTGGGACCGACGGCGTGGTTGGTTCAAGATATTT.

In this sample, this clone turned up a few times. The chain couples TRGV3 to TRGJ1 or TRGJ2. The CDR3 extends over 13 amino acids. After removal of 0 bases from V and 10 bases from J, the junction contained 9 bases not matched to a gene. Germline-derived CDR1 and CDR2 are VTNTFY and YDVSTARD (reference sequence). In DNA form, the CDR3 reads TGTGCCACCTGGGACAGGCCCTTGGGAAAGAAACTCTTT. Encoded protein: CATWDRPLGKKLF.

With respect to this clone: Distinct nucleotide sequences in the sample also encode this CDR3. The rearrangement joins TRGV8 to TRGJ1 or TRGJ2. V trimming: 3 bases; J trimming: 5 bases; junction bases outside the gene matches: 4. This CDR3 contains 12 residues. CDR1 is VENAVY, CDR2 YDSYNSRV, per germline. The CDR3 sequence: CATWDSHYKKLF. The DNA of the CDR3 is TGTGCCACCTGGGATTCTCATTATAAGAAACTCTTT.

J is TRGJP2 and V is TRGV8. The CDR3 is 16 amino acids. Germline-derived CDR1 and CDR2 are VENAVY and YDSYNSRV. V shed 4 bases and J 3 bases; nucleotides not matched to a gene: 11. CDR3 nucleotide sequence: TGTGCCACCTGGGACGGCTTCGTAGGTAGTGATTGGATCAAGACGTTT. Its protein product is CATWDGFVGSDWIKTF.

This clone is medium-sized by share. The chain recombines TRGV9 with TRGJP2. Trimming at V came to 4 bases and at J to 6 bases, leaving 2 bases not matched to a gene. Looked up from germline, CDR1 is GITISATS and CDR2 is ISYDGTV (reference sequence). This CDR3 has 12 residues. In DNA form, the CDR3 reads TGTGCCTTGTGGGAACGTGATTGGATCAAGACGTTT. Its translation: CALWERDWIKTF.

There are a few counts of this clone. This chain links TRGV2 with TRGJ1 or TRGJ2. The CDR3 is 15 amino acids. The J segment lost 0 bases and the V segment lost 1 base, leaving 6 bases of the junction unmatched. Germline assignment: CDR1 EGSNGY and CDR2 YDSYNSKV. CDR3 loop: CATWDGTKNYYKKLF. The CDR3 coding sequence is TGTGCCACCTGGGACGGTACCAAGAATTATTATAAGAAACTCTTT.

This clone was detected a few times. V is TRGV4 and J is TRGJ1 or TRGJ2. The CDR3 runs to 12 residues. V was clipped by 1 base and J by 6 bases; unmatched bases: 3. The germline gives CDR1 EGSTGY, CDR2 YDSYTSSV. As DNA, the CDR3 is TGTGCCACCTGGGATGGCATTTATAAGAAACTCTTT. It codes for CATWDGIYKKLF.

On this clone itself: The junction does not match germline at one end; this may be a read error. This chain joins TRGV4 and TRGJ1 or TRGJ2. The V gene's germline CDR1 is EGSTGY and CDR2 YDSYTSSV. This CDR3 comprises 16 residues. The CDR3 sequence is CATWNGPKGDYYKKLF. The CDR3, as DNA: TGTGCCACCTGGAATGGGCCGAAGGGGGATTATTATAAGAAACTCTTT.

This clone turned up a few times. Other DNA sequences in this sample translate to the same CDR3. This rearrangement joins TRGV2 to TRGJP2. Unmatched junction bases numbered 3, after V lost 1 base and J lost 4 bases. Per germline, CDR1 EGSNGY and CDR2 YDSYNSKV. The CDR3 spans 14 residues. CDR3: CATWDGHSDWIKTF. As DNA, the CDR3 is TGTGCCACCTGGGACGGACATAGTGATTGGATCAAGACGTTT.

About this clone itself: A read error may explain this, as a much larger clone is one base away. The chain has TRGV5 and TRGJ1 or TRGJ2. The CDR3 runs to 14 residues. From germline, CDR1 is VINAFY and CDR2 YDVSNSKD. As DNA, the CDR3 is TGTGCCACCTGGGACAGGCTGGATTATTATAACAAACTCTTT. Amino acids: CATWDRLDYYNKLF.